Presented here are 19 T cell receptor beta chains from one specimen sequenced in a study of beta chain features in type 1 diabetes. General study points: Shortening that was moderate but significant affected the TCRB CDR3s of Type 1 diabetes patients in all four CD4+ subsets.

cDNA synthesis used the whole RNA isolate, giving expressed TCRB sequences. The method was immunoSEQ multiplex PCR; TCRdb's version includes in-frame clones alone and lacks a portion of them. The table has 500,000 to 800,000 clones, around 12% seen once; the top ten hold about 0.11%. No cognate antigen is known for these TCRs. The sequencing sample was made of naive CD4+ T cells from blood. Receptor source: a man under 40 with type 1 diabetes.

This clone was counted a few times. The chain is built from TRBV28 and TRBJ2-7; D is ambiguous. Deletions cut 5 bases from V and 4 bases from J, with 15 bases between. This CDR3 has 14 residues. Germline V gene lookup returns CDR1 MDHEN and CDR2 SYDVKM. The CDR3 loop is CASSPFLRAYEQYF. CDR3 sequence (DNA): TGTGCCAGCAGTCCCTTCCTCCGGGCTTACGAGCAGTACTTC.

There are a few counts of this clone. This rearrangement joins TRBV4-3 to TRBJ2-7; D gene ambiguous. The V end was cut by 4 bases, the J end by 4 bases, with 14 bases between. Germline V gene sequence: CDR1 LGHNA, CDR2 YSLEER. This CDR3 is built from 14 residues. The CDR3 nucleotides read TGCGCCAGCAGCCCCTCCCTGGGCTATTACGAGCAGTACTTC. It yields the protein CASSPSLGYYEQYF.

The chain combines TRBV6-5 with TRBJ1-4; 10 bases are a match to TRBD1. Germline V gene lookup returns CDR1 MNHEY and CDR2 SVGAGI. The CDR3 is 14 amino acids. V was clipped by 5 bases and J by 4 bases; unmatched bases: 1. The CDR3 loop is CASSRTGGNEKLFF. CDR3 coding DNA: TGTGCCAGCAGTAGGACAGGGGGTAATGAAAAACTGTTTTTT.

This clone was seen more than once but under ten times. The chain uses TRBV2 and TRBJ2-1; TRBD1 matches at 7 bases. Germline values: CDR1 SNHLY, CDR2 FYNNEI. The CDR3 length is 15 residues. V lost 3 bases to trimming and J lost 4 bases; unmatched junction nucleotides: 6. In nucleotides, the CDR3 is TGTGCCAGCAGTGATAGCAGGGGGACATACAATGAGCAGTTCTTC. It yields the protein CASSDSRGTYNEQFF.

This rearrangement joins TRBV5-1 to TRBJ2-7, with a tentative D call TRBD2 (5 bases). Germline V gene lookup returns CDR1 SGHRS and CDR2 YFSETQ. The CDR3 is 14 residues long. The V and J ends lost 0 bases and 1 base respectively, with 8 bases between them. CDR3 bases: TGCGCCAGCAGCTTGGTAGAGGGTTCCTACGAGCAGTACTTC. It encodes CASSLVEGSYEQYF.

The chain is built from TRBV11-2 and TRBJ2-5; 8 nucleotides agree with TRBD2. V lost 4 bases and J lost 5; bases outside the gene matches: 12. The CDR3 runs 16 residues. In germline, CDR1 is SGHAT, CDR2 FQNNGV. CDR3 residues: CASSSGPSGGAETQYF. In nucleotides, the CDR3 is TGTGCCAGCAGCTCTGGGCCATCGGGGGGGGCTGAGACCCAGTACTTC.

This clone turned up a few times. J is TRBJ2-7 and V is TRBV6-6; D unresolved. Germline V lookup: CDR1 MNHNY, CDR2 SVGAGI (reference sequence). The CDR3 spans 16 residues. Between the trimmed V and J ends, which lost 4 bases and 3 bases, there was a span of 19 bases. In DNA, the CDR3 is TGTGCCAGCAGTTTATCTTCGTACGAGCCTTTCTACGAGCAGTACTTC. Amino acids: CASSLSSYEPFYEQYF.

The rearrangement uses TRBV7-2 and TRBJ2-6; D not resolved. Trimming stripped 5 bases from V and 2 bases from J, with 7 bases between. The CDR3 spans 14 residues. Germline loops: CDR1 SGHTA, CDR2 FQGNSA. The CDR3 coding sequence is TGTGCCAGCAGCCCTGTCGCTGGGGCCAACGTCCTGACTTTC. This sequence encodes CASSPVAGANVLTF.

The V gene is TRBV6-5, the J gene TRBJ1-2, with 11 bases lining up with TRBD1. The CDR3 extends over 16 amino acids. Looked up from germline, CDR1 is MNHEY and CDR2 is SVGAGI. V lost 3 bases to trimming and J lost 4 bases; unmatched junction nucleotides: 7. In nucleotides, the CDR3 is TGTGCCAGCAGTTATTCCGGGACAGGGGGTAGCTATGGCTACACCTTC. Its translation is CASSYSGTGGSYGYTF.

V and J are TRBV10-3 and TRBJ2-7; 7 bases fit TRBD1. CDR1 and CDR2 from the germline V gene are ENHRY and SYGVKD. This CDR3 has 15 residues. Trimming removed 4 bases from V and 4 bases from J; junction bases left unmatched: 10. Here the CDR3 DNA reads TGTGCCATCAGTGGCCAGACAGGGACGAAATACGAGCAGTACTTC. Amino acid sequence: CAISGQTGTKYEQYF.

As regards this clone: The sample has other DNA sequences that encode this CDR3 too. This sequence joins TRBV2 and TRBJ1-5; D might be TRBD1 (6 bases). Trimming removed 2 bases at V and 1 base at J, with 9 bases between. Germline CDR1 reads SNHLY; CDR2 reads FYNNEI. The CDR3 extends over 15 amino acids. In nucleotides, the CDR3 is TGTGCCAGCAGTGAACAGGGGCTCAGCAATCAGCCCCAGCATTTT. It encodes CASSEQGLSNQPQHF. Full variable domain (rest looked up from reference TRBV2 and TRBJ1-5): EPEVTQTPSHQVTQMGQEVILRCVPISNHLYFYWYRQILGQKVEFLVSFYNNEISEKSEIFDDQFSVERPDGSNFTLKIRSTKLEDSAMYFCASSEQGLSNQPQHFGDGTRLSIL.

This clone appeared a few times. The CDR3 DNA follows: TGCAGCGTTGGCCAGGGAATTTACGAGCAGTACTTC. This codes for CSVGQGIYEQYF. The rearrangement joins TRBV29-1 to TRBJ2-7, with D maybe TRBD1 (5 bases). V lost 4 bases and J 4 bases, leaving 11 bases between the germline ends. Germline CDR1 SQVTM, CDR2 ANQGSEA. This CDR3 spans 12 amino acids.

This clone was detected only a few times. V is TRBV7-2 and J is TRBJ2-1; TRBD1 might be the D (6 bases). The CDR3 is made up of 14 amino acids. V was shortened by 6 bases and J by 9 bases, with 18 bases between the two germline ends. Germline assignment: CDR1 SGHTA and CDR2 FQGNSA. This CDR3 reads CASSSGMGAGEQFF. The CDR3 bases are TGTGCCAGCAGTTCCGGAATGGGGGCAGGTGAGCAGTTCTTC. Together with reference TRBV7-2 and TRBJ2-1, the CDR3 gives the full variable domain: GAGVSQSPSNKVTEKGKDVELRCDPISGHTALYWYRQSLGQGLEFLIYFQGNSAPDKSGLPSDRFSAERTGGSVSTLTIQRTQQEDSAVYLCASSSGMGAGEQFFGPGTRLTVL.

In this sample, this clone turned up a few times. The rearrangement links TRBV5-1 to TRBJ1-5; 7 bases align to TRBD1. Germline loops: CDR1 SGHRS, CDR2 YFSETQ. V shed 4 bases, J shed 4 bases, and the junction held 5 bases outside the gene matches. The CDR3 length is 14 residues. This chain's CDR3 is CASSPGQENQPQHF. CDR3 in DNA: TGCGCCAGCAGCCCTGGACAGGAAAATCAGCCCCAGCATTTT.

This clone has more than one count but fewer than ten. The J gene is TRBJ1-1, the V gene TRBV29-1, with a weak D call TRBD1 (6 bases). The CDR3 has 14 amino acids. V lost 6 bases to trimming and J lost 0 bases, with 14 bases between them. Germline assignment: CDR1 SQVTM and CDR2 ANQGSEA. In nucleotides, the CDR3 is TGCAGCGTGAATGTAGGGACACTGAACACTGAAGCTTTCTTT. Translation: CSVNVGTLNTEAFF.

This clone was seen a few times. The V and J genes are TRBV29-1 and TRBJ2-2, with D unclear. The ends were cut back, 4 bases at V and 0 bases at J, with 12 bases in the middle. Germline CDR1 is SQVTM and CDR2 is ANQGSEA. The length of the CDR3 is 15 residues. The CDR3 bases are TGCAGCGTTGGGGGTAGGATATCGAACACCGGGGAGCTGTTTTTT. This sequence encodes CSVGGRISNTGELFF.

V is TRBV28 and J is TRBJ2-6; D may be TRBD1 (6 bases). The CDR3 runs 14 residues. The ends were cut back, 7 bases at V and 2 bases at J, with 9 bases in the middle. In germline, CDR1 is MDHEN, CDR2 SYDVKM. The CDR3: CASTRTAGANVLTF. The CDR3 DNA reads as TGTGCCAGCACCCGGACAGCTGGGGCCAACGTCCTGACTTTC.

This clone occurred a few times. The chain combines TRBV30 with TRBJ1-4; D is unclear. The CDR3 runs to 14 residues. The germline V and J ends were trimmed by 3 bases and 8 bases, with 16 bases remaining between them. CDR1 is GTSNPN and CDR2 is SVGIG in the germline V gene (reference sequence). CDR3 amino acids: CAWSGPGMGEKLFF. CDR3 in DNA: TGTGCCTGGAGCGGGCCGGGAATGGGAGAAAAACTGTTTTTT.

This chain joins TRBV6-1 and TRBJ2-7; 9 nucleotides match TRBD1. The junction had 7 bases not matched to a gene; V was cut back by 0 bases and J by 4 bases. Germline CDR1 reads MNHNS; CDR2 reads SASEGT. The CDR3 consists of 16 residues. As DNA, the CDR3 is TGTGCCAGCAGTGAAGCTGGGACAGGGAAGGGATACGAGCAGTACTTC. Translating it yields CASSEAGTGKGYEQYF.